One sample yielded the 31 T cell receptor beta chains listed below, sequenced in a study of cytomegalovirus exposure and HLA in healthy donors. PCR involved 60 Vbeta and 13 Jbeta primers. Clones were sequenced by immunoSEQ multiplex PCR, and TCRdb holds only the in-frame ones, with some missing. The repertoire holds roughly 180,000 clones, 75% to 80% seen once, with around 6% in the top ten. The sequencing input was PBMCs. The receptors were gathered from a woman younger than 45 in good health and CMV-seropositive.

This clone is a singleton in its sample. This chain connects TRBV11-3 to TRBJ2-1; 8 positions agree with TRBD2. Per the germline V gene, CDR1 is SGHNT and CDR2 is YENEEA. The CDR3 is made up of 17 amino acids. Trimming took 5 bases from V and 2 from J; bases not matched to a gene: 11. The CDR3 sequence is CASSPKGGRKTYNEQFF. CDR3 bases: TGTGCCAGCAGCCCAAAGGGCGGGAGGAAAACCTACAATGAGCAGTTCTTC.

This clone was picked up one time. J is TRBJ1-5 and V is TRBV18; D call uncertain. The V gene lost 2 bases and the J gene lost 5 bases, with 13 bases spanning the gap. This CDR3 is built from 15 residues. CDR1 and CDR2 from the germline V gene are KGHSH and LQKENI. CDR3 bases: TGTGCCAGCTCACCATTCGGGTCCGGAGATCAGCCCCAGCATTTT. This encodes CASSPFGSGDQPQHF.

The DNA of the CDR3 is TGTGCCAGCAGGTCAATGAATGAGCAGTTCTTC. Its translation is CASRSMNEQFF. J is TRBJ2-1 and V is TRBV6-5; D is ambiguous. CDR3 size: 11 residues. The V and J ends lost 6 bases and 7 bases respectively, with 7 bases between them. Germline lookup yields CDR1 MNHEY and CDR2 SVGAGI.

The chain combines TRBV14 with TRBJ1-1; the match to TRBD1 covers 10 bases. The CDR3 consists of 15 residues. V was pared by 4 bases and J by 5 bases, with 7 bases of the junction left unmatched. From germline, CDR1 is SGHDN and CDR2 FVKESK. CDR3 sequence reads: CASSPQTGGSTEAFF. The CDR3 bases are TGTGCCAGCAGCCCTCAGACAGGGGGCTCTACTGAAGCTTTCTTT.

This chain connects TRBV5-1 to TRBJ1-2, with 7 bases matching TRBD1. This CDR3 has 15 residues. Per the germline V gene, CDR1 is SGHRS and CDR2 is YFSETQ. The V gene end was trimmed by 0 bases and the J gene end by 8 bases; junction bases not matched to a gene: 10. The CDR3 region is CASSLGGQPSEGYTF. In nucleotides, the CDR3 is TGCGCCAGCAGCTTGGGGGGACAGCCTAGCGAGGGCTACACCTTC.

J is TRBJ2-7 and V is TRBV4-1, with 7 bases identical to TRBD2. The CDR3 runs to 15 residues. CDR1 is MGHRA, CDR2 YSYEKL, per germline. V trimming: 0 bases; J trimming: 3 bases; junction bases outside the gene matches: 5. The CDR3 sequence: CASSQEFGGNYEQYF. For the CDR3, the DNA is TGCGCCAGCAGCCAAGAATTCGGGGGGAACTACGAGCAGTACTTC.

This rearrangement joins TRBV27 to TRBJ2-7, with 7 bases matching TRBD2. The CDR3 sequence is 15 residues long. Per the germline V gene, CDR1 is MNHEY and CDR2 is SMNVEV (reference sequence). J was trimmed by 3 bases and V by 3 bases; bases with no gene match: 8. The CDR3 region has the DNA TGTGCCAGCAGTTTTAGTCCAGCGGGAAGCTACGAGCAGTACTTC. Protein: CASSFSPAGSYEQYF.

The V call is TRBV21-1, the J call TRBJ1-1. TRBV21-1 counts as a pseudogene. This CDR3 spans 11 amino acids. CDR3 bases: TGTGCCAGCAGGAGAGAAGTTCAAGCTTTCTTT. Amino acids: CASRREVQAFF.

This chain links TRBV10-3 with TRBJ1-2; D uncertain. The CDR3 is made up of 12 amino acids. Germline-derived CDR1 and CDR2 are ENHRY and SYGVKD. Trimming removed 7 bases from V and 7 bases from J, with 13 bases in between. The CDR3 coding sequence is TGTGCCATCACTTCGAGAGGGTCTGGCTACACCTTC. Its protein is CAITSRGSGYTF.

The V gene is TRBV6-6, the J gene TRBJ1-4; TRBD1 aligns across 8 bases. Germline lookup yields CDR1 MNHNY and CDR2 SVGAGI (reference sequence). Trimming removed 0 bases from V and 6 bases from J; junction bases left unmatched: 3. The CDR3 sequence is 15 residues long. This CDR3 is CASSYSGQAHEKLFF. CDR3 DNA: TGTGCCAGCAGTTACTCGGGACAGGCCCATGAAAAACTGTTTTTT.

The CDR3 coding sequence is TGTGCCAGTAGAACGGGACAGGGGAAGTATCAGCCCCAGCATTTT. Residues: CASRTGQGKYQPQHF. V gene TRBV19 combines with J gene TRBJ1-5; 10 bases fit TRBD1. J gave up 5 bases and V 6 bases, and 7 bases lay outside the gene matches. The germline gives CDR1 LNHDA, CDR2 SQIVND (reference sequence). CDR3 length: 15 residues.

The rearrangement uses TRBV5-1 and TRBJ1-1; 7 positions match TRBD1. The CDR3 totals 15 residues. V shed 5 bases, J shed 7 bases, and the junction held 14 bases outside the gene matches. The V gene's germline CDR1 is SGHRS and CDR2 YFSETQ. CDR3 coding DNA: TGCGCCAGCAGGAGTTCGACAGGGCGGAGAGATGAAGCTTTCTTT. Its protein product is CASRSSTGRRDEAFF.

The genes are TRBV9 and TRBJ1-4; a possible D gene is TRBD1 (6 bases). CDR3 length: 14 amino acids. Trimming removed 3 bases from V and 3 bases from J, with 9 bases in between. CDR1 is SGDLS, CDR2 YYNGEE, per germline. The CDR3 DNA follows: TGTGCCAGCAGCGAGGGGGGGGCTAATGAAAAACTGTTTTTT. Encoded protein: CASSEGGANEKLFF.

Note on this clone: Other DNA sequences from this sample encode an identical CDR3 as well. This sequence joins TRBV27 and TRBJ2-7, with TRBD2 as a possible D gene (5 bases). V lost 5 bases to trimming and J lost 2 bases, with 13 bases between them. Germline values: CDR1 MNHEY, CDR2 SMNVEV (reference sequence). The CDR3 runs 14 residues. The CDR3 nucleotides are TGTGCCAGCAGTCCCCGGGAAGCGGCCTACGAGCAGTACTTC. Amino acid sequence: CASSPREAAYEQYF.

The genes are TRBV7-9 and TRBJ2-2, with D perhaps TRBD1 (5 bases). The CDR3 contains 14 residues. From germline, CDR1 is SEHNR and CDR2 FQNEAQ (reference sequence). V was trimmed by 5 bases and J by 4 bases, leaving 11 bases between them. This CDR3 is CASSPQQGTGELFF. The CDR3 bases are TGTGCCAGCAGCCCCCAGCAGGGCACCGGGGAGCTGTTTTTT.

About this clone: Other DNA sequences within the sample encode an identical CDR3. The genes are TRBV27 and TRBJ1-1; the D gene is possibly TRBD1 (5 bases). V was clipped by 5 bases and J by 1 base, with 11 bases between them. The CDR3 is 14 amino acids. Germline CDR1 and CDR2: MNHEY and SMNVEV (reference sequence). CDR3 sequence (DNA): TGTGCCAGCAGTCCGGGACTTCCGAACACTGAAGCTTTCTTT. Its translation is CASSPGLPNTEAFF.

CDR3 nucleotides: TGCGCCAGCAGCCAAGAACCGGGGTCAGGCGAGCAGTTCTTC. This encodes CASSQEPGSGEQFF. This sequence joins TRBV4-1 and TRBJ2-1, with TRBD2 as a possible D gene (5 bases). V lost 0 bases to trimming and J lost 10 bases, with 13 bases between them. This CDR3 spans 14 amino acids. Germline V gene lookup returns CDR1 MGHRA and CDR2 YSYEKL.

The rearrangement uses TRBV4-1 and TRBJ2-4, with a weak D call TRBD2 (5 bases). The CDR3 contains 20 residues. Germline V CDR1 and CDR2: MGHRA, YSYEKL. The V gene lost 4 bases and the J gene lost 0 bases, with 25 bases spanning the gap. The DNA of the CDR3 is TGCGCCAGCAGCCCGGGCCTGAGGGATAGTCCCACCGGAGCCAAAAACATTCAGTACTTC. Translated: CASSPGLRDSPTGAKNIQYF.

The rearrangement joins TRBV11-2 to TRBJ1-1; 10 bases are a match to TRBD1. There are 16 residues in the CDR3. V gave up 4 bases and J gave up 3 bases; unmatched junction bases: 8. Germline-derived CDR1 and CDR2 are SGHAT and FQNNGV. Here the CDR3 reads CASSSSRTGGYTEAFF. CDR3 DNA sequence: TGTGCCAGCAGCTCATCTAGGACAGGGGGGTACACTGAAGCTTTCTTT.

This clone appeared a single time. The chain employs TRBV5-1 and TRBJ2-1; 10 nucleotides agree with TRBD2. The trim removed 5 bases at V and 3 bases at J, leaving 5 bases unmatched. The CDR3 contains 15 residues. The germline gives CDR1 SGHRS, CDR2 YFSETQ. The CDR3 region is CASRRAGGIYNEQFF. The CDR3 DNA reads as TGCGCCAGCAGACGAGCGGGAGGGATCTACAATGAGCAGTTCTTC.

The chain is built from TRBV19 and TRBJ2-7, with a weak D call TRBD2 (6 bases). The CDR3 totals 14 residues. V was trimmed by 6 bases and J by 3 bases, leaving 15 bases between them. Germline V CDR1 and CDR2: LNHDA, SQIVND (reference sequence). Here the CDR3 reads CASSGNSGGYEQYF. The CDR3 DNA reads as TGTGCCAGTAGCGGCAATTCCGGGGGCTACGAGCAGTACTTC.

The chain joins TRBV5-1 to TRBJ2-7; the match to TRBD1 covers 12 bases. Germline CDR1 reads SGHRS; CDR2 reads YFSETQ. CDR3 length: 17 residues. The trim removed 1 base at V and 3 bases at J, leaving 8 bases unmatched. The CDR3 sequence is CASSLQGGTGGIYEQYF. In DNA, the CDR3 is TGCGCCAGCAGCTTGCAGGGGGGGACAGGGGGCATCTACGAGCAGTACTTC.

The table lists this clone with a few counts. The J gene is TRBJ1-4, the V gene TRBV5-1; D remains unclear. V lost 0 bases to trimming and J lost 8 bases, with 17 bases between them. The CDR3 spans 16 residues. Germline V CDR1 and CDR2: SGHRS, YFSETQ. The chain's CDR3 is CASSLEVWGVGEKLFF. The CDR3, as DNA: TGCGCCAGCAGCTTGGAGGTTTGGGGAGTTGGGGAAAAACTGTTTTTT.

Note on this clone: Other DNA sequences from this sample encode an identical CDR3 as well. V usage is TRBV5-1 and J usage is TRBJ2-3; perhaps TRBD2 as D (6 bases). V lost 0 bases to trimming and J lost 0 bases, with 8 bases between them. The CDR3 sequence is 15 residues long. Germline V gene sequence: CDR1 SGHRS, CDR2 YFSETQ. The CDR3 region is CASSLDGTSTDTQYF. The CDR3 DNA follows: TGCGCCAGCAGCTTGGACGGGACTAGCACAGATACGCAGTATTTT.

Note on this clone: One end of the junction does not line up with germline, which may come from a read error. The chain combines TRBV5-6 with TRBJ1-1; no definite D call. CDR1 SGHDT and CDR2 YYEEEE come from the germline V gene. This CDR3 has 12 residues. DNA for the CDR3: TGTGCCGGCAGCTTGGCCTATTCTAGGGCTTTCTTT. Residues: CAGSLAYSRAFF.

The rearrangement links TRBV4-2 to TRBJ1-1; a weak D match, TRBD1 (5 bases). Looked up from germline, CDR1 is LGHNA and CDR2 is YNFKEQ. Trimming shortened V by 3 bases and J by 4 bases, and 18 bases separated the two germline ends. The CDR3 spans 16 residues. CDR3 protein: CASSQSARQILTEAFF. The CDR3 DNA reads TGTGCCAGCAGCCAGTCTGCTCGACAGATCCTCACTGAAGCTTTCTTT.

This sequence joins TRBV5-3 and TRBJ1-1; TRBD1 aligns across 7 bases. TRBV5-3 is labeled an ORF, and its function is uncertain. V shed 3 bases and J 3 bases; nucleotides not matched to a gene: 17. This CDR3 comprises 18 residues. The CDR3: CARSSTGQDKPRHTEAFF. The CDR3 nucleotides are TGTGCCAGAAGCTCTACCGGACAGGATAAACCTAGGCACACTGAAGCTTTCTTT.

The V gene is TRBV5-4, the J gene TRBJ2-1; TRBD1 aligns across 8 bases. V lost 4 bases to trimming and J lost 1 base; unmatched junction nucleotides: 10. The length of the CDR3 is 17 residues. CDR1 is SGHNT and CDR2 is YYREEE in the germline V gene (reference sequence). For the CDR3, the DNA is TGTGCCAGCAGCAGCCCAGGGGGCGCAAGGTCCTACAATGAGCAGTTCTTC. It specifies CASSSPGGARSYNEQFF.

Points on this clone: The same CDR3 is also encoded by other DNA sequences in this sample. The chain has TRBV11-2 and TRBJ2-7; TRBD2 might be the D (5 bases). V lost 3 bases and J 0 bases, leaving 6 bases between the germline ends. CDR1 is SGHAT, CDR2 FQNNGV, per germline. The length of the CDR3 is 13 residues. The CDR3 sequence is CASSFGSSYEQYF. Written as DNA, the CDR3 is TGTGCCAGCAGCTTTGGGAGCTCCTACGAGCAGTACTTC.

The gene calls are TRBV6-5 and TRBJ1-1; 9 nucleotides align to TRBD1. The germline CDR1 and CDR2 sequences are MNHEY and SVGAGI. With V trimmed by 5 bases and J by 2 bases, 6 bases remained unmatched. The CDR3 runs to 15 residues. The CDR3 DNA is TGTGCCAGCAGTACCTACAGGGGGCTAAACACTGAAGCTTTCTTT. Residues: CASSTYRGLNTEAFF.

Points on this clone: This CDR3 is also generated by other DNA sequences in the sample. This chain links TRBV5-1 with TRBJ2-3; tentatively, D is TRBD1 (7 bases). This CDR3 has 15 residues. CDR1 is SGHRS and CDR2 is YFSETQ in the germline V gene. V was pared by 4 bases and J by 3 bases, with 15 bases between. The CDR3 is CASSLRGVSTDTQYF. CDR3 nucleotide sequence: TGCGCCAGCAGCCTCAGGGGGGTTAGTACAGATACGCAGTATTTT. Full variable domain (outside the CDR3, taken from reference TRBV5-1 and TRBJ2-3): KAGVTQTPRYLIKTRGQQVTLSCSPISGHRSVSWYQQTPGQGLQFLFEYFSETQRNKGNFPGRFSGRQFSNSRSEMNVSTLELGDSALYLCASSLRGVSTDTQYFGPGTRLTVL.